The T cell receptor (beta chain) described here comes from a study of blood T cell repertoires in COVID-19. Study overall: In each case, the material was cDNA or gDNA derived from T cells, B-cell-depleted T cells, or PBMCs.

Produced via immunoSEQ multiplex PCR; TCRdb's table is partial and in-frame only. This table holds roughly 310,000 clones, about 90% found once. The V gene's germline CDR1 is SEHNR and CDR2 FQNEAQ (reference sequence). The length of the CDR3 is 12 residues. Trimming removed 2 bases at V and 5 bases at J, with 6 bases between. Material for sequencing was peripheral blood. The sequence was collected from a woman younger than 45 with COVID-19, enrolled during active disease. This chain uses TRBV7-9 with TRBJ1-1; the D is unclear. The CDR3, as DNA: TGTGCCAGCAGCTTAAGCGGGACTGAAGCTTTCTTT. It yields the protein CASSLSGTEAFF.